This T cell receptor (beta chain) derives from a study of blood T cell repertoires in COVID-19. Across the study: Material from acute and convalescent COVID-19 was sourced from the United States, Italy and Spain. The cDNA or gDNA used as material had been derived from T cells, B-cell-depleted T cells, or PBMCs.

The CDR3 has 17 residues. Germline V gene sequence: CDR1 SGHNT, CDR2 YYREEE (reference sequence). The V segment lost 3 bases and the J segment 0 bases; nucleotides outside the gene matches: 4. Under the authors' procedure: It was from reference gene primer amplification that nucleated cell counts were estimated. Assay: immunoSEQ multiplex PCR; the TCRdb copy retains only in-frame clones and omits some. That table is the source of V, J and clone size, and D and trimming were worked out from the DNA. The sample holds under 200,000 clones, almost 85% seen once. V is TRBV5-4 and J is TRBJ2-1, with 12 bases identical to TRBD2. Sequences were obtained from peripheral blood. The receptor was derived from a man aged 18 to 30 with active or convalescent COVID-19. CDR3 loop: CASSSGLAGFSYNEQFF. DNA for the CDR3: TGTGCCAGCAGCTCTGGACTAGCGGGGTTCTCCTACAATGAGCAGTTCTTC.